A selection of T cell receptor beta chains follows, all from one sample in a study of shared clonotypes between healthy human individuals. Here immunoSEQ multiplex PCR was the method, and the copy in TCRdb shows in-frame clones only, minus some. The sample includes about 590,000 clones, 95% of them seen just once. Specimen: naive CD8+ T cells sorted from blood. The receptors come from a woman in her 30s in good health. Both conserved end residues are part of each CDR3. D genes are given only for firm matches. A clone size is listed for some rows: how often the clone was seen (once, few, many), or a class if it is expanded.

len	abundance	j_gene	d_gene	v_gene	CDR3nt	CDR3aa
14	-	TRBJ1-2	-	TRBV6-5	TGTGCCAGCAGTTACTCGATTGGGGACTATGGCTACACCTTC	CASSYSIGDYGYTF
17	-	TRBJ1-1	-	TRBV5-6	TGTGCCAGCAGCTTGGATGTTGCAGGGGCACATGGCACTGAAGCTTTCTTT	CASSLDVAGAHGTEAFF
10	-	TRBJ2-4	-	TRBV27	TGTGCCAGCAGTCATCTAGTTGAGTACTTC	CASSHLVEYF
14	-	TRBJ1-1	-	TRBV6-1	TGTGCCAGCAGTGAATTCATGAAGAACACTGAAGCTTTCTTT	CASSEFMKNTEAFF
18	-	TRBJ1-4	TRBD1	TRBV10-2	TGCGCCAGCACTGACCGACAGGGGGGACTACTAGTTAATGAAAAACTGTTTTTT	CASTDRQGGLLVNEKLFF
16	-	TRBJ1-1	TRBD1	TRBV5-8	TGTGCCAGCAGCTACTATTTAACAGGGGGCTATGCTGAAGCTTTCTTT	CASSYYLTGGYAEAFF
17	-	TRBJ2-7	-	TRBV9	TGTGCCAGCAGCGCAGGAACCGGGACCGGCGCCTCCTACGAGCAGTACTTC	CASSAGTGTGASYEQYF
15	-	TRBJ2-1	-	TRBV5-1	TGCGCCAGCAGCTTGGAGTCGATTTCCTACAATGAGCAGTTCTTC	CASSLESISYNEQFF
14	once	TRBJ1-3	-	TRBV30	TGTGCCTGGAGTGTAGGTATCACTGGAAACACCATATATTTT	CAWSVGITGNTIYF
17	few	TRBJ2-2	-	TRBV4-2	TGTGCCAGCAGCCAAGAAACAGTCCCCCCGAACACCGGGGAGCTGTTTTTT	CASSQETVPPNTGELFF
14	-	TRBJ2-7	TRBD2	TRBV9	TGTGCCAGCGGATCCGGGACTAGCTTCTACGAGCAGTACTTC	CASGSGTSFYEQYF
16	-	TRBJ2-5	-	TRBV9	TGTGCCAGCAGCGGATTGATTGGGACACTTCAAGAGACCCAGTACTTC	CASSGLIGTLQETQYF
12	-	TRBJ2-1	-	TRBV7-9	TGTGCCAGCAGCAACCCGCCCACCGAGCAGTTCTTC	CASSNPPTEQFF
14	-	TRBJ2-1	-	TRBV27	TGTGCCAGCGGCACATCGGCCCCTTACAATGAGCAGTTCTTC	CASGTSAPYNEQFF
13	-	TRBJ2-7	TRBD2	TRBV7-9	TGTGCCAGCAGTAGTAGCGGGATCAACGAGCAGTACTTC	CASSSSGINEQYF
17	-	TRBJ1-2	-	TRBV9	TGTGCCAGCAGCGCGGGGGAACAGGGTTGGGGTAACTATGGCTACACCTTC	CASSAGEQGWGNYGYTF
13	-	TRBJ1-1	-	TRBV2	TGTGCCAGCGGGGGGGCGGTGAACACTGAAGCTTTCTTT	CASGGAVNTEAFF
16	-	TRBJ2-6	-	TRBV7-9	TGTGCCAGCAGCCCCTCAATTGAACCTGGGGCCAACGTCCTGACTTTC	CASSPSIEPGANVLTF
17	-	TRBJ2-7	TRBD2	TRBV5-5	TGTGCCAGCAGCTTGGAAAGGAACGGACTAGCGGTGTACGAGCAGTACTTC	CASSLERNGLAVYEQYF
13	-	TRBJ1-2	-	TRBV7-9	TGTGCCAGCAGCGGTAGTGTGGGAGATGGCTACACCTTC	CASSGSVGDGYTF
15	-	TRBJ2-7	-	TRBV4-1	TGCGCCAGCAGCCAGATAGCGAATGGATTATACGAGCAGTACTTC	CASSQIANGLYEQYF
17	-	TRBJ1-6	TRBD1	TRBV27	TGTGCCAGCAGTTTATCGATAGGGGGCGCGTGGAATTCACCCCTCCACTTT	CASSLSIGGAWNSPLHF
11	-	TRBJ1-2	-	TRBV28	TGTGCCAGCAGTCACCGGCATGGCTACACCTTC	CASSHRHGYTF
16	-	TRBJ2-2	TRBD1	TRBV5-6	TGTGCCAGCAGCTTGGCCTTGACAGGGTCCTTCGGGGAGCTGTTTTTT	CASSLALTGSFGELFF
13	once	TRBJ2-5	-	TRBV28	TGTGCCAGCAGTTTACCGGGGAAAGAGACCCAGTACTTC	CASSLPGKETQYF
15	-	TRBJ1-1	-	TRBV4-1	TGCGCCAGCAGCCATGGGCCAGGGACGAACACTGAAGCTTTCTTT	CASSHGPGTNTEAFF
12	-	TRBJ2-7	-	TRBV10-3	TGTGCCATCAGTGCCGACTACTACGAGCAGTACTTC	CAISADYYEQYF
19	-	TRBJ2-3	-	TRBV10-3	TGTGCCATCAGTGAGTCGATGGTATCGGACAAAAGGATGTCAGATACGCAGTATTTT	CAISESMVSDKRMSDTQYF